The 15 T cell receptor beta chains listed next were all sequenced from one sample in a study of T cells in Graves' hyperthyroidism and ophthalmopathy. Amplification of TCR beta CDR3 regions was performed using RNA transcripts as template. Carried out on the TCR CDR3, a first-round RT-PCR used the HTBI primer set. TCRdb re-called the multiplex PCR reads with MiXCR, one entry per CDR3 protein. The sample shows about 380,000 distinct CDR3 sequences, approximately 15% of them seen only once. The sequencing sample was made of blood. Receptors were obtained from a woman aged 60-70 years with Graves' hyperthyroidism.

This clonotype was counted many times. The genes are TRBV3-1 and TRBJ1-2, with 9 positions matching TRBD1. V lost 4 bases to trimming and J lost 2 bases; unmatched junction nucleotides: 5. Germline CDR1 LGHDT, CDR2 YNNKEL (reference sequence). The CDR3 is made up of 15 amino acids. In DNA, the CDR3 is TGTGCCAGCAGCCCAGCAGGACAGGGGAACTATGGCTACACCTTC. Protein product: CASSPAGQGNYGYTF.

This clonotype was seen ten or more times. CDR3 protein: CASIDTSTDTQYF. As DNA, the CDR3 is TGTGCATCCATCGACACCAGCACAGATACGCAGTATTTT. The gene calls are TRBV27 and TRBJ2-3; D ambiguous. This CDR3 region has 13 residues. Germline CDR1 is MNHEY and CDR2 is SMNVEV (reference sequence).

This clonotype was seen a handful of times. The CDR3 reads CAIKGLAGDGEQYF. CDR3 in DNA: TGTGCCATCAAGGGACTAGCGGGAGATGGCGAGCAGTACTTC. The chain employs TRBV10-3 and TRBJ2-7; TRBD2 matches 14 bases. Germline assignment: CDR1 ENHRY and CDR2 SYGVKD. The junction had 5 bases not matched to a gene; V was cut back by 7 bases and J by 6 bases. There are 14 residues in the CDR3.

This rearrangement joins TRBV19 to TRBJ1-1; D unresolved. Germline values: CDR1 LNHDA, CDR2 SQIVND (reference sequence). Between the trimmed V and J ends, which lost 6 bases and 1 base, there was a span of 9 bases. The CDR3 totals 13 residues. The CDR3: CASRHQANTEAFF. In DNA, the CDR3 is TGTGCCAGTAGACATCAGGCGAACACTGAAGCTTTCTTT.

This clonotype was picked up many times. In nucleotides, the CDR3 is TGCGCCAGCAGCAAAGGGACGGTGAACACTGAAGCTTTCTTT. Translation gives CASSKGTVNTEAFF. The chain has TRBV5-1 and TRBJ1-1; D possibly corresponds to TRBD1 (5 bases). Looked up from germline, CDR1 is SGHRS and CDR2 is YFSETQ. Trimming took off 4 bases at V and 0 bases at J, with 10 bases between the two ends. The CDR3 is made up of 14 amino acids.

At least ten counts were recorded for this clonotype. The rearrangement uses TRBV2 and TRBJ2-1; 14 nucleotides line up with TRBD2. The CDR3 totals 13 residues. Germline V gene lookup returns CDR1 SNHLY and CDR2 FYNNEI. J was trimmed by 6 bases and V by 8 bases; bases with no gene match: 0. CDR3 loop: CASGTSGGNEQFF. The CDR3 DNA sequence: TGTGCCAGCGGGACTAGCGGGGGCAATGAGCAGTTCTTC.

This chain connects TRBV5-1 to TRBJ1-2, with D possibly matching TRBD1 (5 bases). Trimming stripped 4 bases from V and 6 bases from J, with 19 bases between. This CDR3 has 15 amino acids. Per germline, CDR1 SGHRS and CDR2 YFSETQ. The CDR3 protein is CASSPNPTVRNGYTF. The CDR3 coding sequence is TGCGCCAGCAGCCCAAACCCGACAGTTCGAAATGGCTACACCTTC.

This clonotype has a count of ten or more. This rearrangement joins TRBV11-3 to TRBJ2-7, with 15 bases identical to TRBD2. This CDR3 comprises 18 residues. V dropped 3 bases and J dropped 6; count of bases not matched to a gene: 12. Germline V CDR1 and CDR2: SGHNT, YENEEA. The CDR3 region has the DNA TGTGCCAGCAGCTTTTCCGGACTAGCGGGAGGGCCGATCCCCGAGCAGTACTTC. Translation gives CASSFSGLAGGPIPEQYF.

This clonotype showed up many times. The chain's CDR3 is CASSLGVGIDEQFF. In DNA, the CDR3 is TGCGCCAGCAGCTTGGGTGTCGGTATCGATGAGCAGTTCTTC. The chain carries TRBV5-1 and TRBJ2-1, with unresolved D. The CDR3 totals 14 residues. Deletions cut 0 bases from V and 8 bases from J, with 12 bases between. The germline gives CDR1 SGHRS, CDR2 YFSETQ. Drawing the rest from reference TRBV5-1 and TRBJ2-1, the complete variable domain is KAGVTQTPRYLIKTRGQQVTLSCSPISGHRSVSWYQQTPGQGLQFLFEYFSETQRNKGNFPGRFSGRQFSNSRSEMNVSTLELGDSALYLCASSLGVGIDEQFFGPGTRLTVL.

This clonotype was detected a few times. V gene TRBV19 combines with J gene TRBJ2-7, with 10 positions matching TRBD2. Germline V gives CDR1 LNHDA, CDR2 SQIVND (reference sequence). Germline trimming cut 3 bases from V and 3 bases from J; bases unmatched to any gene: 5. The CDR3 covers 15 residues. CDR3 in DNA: TGTGCCAGTAGTATGGGAGGACTAGCGGACTACGAGCAGTACTTC. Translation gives CASSMGGLADYEQYF. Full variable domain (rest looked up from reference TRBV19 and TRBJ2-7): DGGITQSPKYLFRKEGQNVTLSCEQNLNHDAMYWYRQDPGQGLRLIYYSQIVNDFQKGDIAEGYSVSREKKESFPLTVTSAQKNPTAFYLCASSMGGLADYEQYFGPGTRLTVT.

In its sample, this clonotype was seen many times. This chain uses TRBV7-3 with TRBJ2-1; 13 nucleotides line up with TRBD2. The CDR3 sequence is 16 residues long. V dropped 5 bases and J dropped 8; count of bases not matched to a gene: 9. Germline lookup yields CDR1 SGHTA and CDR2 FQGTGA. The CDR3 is CASSSAGTSGNHEQFF. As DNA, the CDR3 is TGTGCCAGCAGCAGTGCGGGGACTAGCGGGAACCATGAGCAGTTCTTC.

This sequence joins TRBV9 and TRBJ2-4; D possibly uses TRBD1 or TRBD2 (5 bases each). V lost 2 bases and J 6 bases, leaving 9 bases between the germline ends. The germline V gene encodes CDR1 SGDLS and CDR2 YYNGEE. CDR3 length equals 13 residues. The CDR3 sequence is CASSVGDLNIQYF. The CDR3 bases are TGTGCCAGCAGCGTGGGGGATCTAAACATTCAGTACTTC.

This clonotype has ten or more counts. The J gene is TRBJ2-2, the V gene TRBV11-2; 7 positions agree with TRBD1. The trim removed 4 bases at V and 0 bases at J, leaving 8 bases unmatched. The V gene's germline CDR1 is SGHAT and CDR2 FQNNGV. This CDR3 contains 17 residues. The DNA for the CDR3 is TGTGCCAGCAGCTACCCGCCCGGGACAGCGAACACCGGGGAGCTGTTTTTT. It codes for CASSYPPGTANTGELFF.

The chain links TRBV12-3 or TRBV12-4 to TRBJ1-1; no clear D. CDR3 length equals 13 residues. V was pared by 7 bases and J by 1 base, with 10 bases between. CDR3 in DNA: TGTGCCAGCAAAAAGGACGGGAACACTGAAGCTTTCTTT. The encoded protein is CASKKDGNTEAFF.

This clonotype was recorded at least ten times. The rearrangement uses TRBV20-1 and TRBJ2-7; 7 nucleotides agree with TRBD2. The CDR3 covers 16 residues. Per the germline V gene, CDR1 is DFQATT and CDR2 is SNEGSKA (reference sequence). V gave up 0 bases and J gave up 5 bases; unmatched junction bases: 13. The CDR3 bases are TGCAGTGCTAGAGATCCCCAGCGGGGCGGGAGCCACGAGCAGTACTTC. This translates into CSARDPQRGGSHEQYF.